A selection of T cell receptor beta chains follows, all from one sample in a study of CD8+ T cells in alopecia areata. TCRdb's copy holds only in-frame clones and misses some; the assay was immunoSEQ multiplex PCR. The sample shows 150,000 to 160,000 clones, less than 65% of them seen only once. The sequencing here drew on CD8+ T cells sorted from blood, taken at week 0. The receptors here all came from a human donor with alopecia areata. Each CDR3 is given with its conserved first and last residue. A D gene is named only where the DNA matches it firmly. The size entry is marked missing in some rows and otherwise reads once, few, many or a size class.

D gene	J gene	V gene	clone size	CDR3 protein	CDR3 DNA
-	TRBJ1-1	TRBV13	few	CASSLLGGVNTEAFF	TGTGCCAGCAGCCTCCTTGGGGGGGTGAACACTGAAGCTTTCTTT
TRBD2	TRBJ2-3	TRBV4-3	once	CASSQGLAGLTDTQYF	TGCGCCAGCAGCCAGGGACTAGCGGGGCTGACAGATACGCAGTATTTT
TRBD1	TRBJ2-7	TRBV13	few	CASTVLETGTYEQYF	TGTGCCAGCACCGTCCTGGAGACAGGGACCTACGAGCAGTACTTC
-	TRBJ2-7	TRBV29-1	-	CSVEGGDSSMTYEQYF	TGCAGCGTTGAAGGGGGGGACAGTTCGATGACCTACGAGCAGTACTTC
-	TRBJ1-4	TRBV30	-	CAWSVQGGEKLFF	TGTGCCTGGAGTGTCCAGGGTGGTGAAAAACTGTTTTTT
-	TRBJ1-1	TRBV30	-	CAWSSTGSSEAFF	TGTGCCTGGAGTTCCACAGGGAGCTCTGAAGCTTTCTTT
-	TRBJ2-1	TRBV7-8	-	CASSPGDDYNEQFF	TGTGCCAGCAGCCCCGGGGACGACTACAATGAGCAGTTCTTC
-	TRBJ2-1	TRBV19	-	CATCPNGAYNEQFF	TGTGCCACTTGCCCAAACGGGGCTTACAATGAGCAGTTCTTC
-	TRBJ2-1	TRBV30	-	CAWSTDSYNEQFF	TGTGCCTGGAGTACGGACTCCTACAATGAGCAGTTCTTC
-	TRBJ2-7	TRBV29-1	-	CSVPLGYEQYF	TGCAGCGTGCCGCTCGGCTACGAGCAGTACTTC
-	TRBJ1-2	TRBV5-1	once	CASSLVRDNLQRHRGYTF	TGCGCCAGCAGCTTGGTTCGGGACAACCTTCAAAGACATCGTGGCTACACCTTC
TRBD1	TRBJ2-7	TRBV29-1	-	CSVVGTGGYEQYF	TGCAGCGTTGTGGGGACAGGGGGCTACGAGCAGTACTTC
TRBD1	TRBJ2-7	TRBV30	-	CAWSVGTGPYEQYF	TGTGCCTGGAGTGTCGGGACAGGCCCCTACGAGCAGTACTTC
-	TRBJ2-3	TRBV4-3	-	CASSQDPGGAPDTQYF	TGCGCCAGCAGCCAAGATCCCGGCGGGGCCCCGGATACGCAGTATTTT
-	TRBJ1-1	TRBV30	once	CAWSVGLGTEAFF	TGTGCCTGGAGTGTAGGCTTAGGTACTGAAGCTTTCTTT
-	TRBJ1-5	TRBV5-6	-	CASSLQGNLNQPQHF	TGTGCCAGCAGCTTGCAAGGGAACCTCAATCAGCCCCAGCATTTT
TRBD1	TRBJ1-1	TRBV20-1	-	CSSAAGGEAFF	TGCAGTTCTGCGGCAGGGGGTGAAGCTTTCTTT
-	TRBJ1-5	TRBV7-3	once	CASSLWAGESNQPQHF	TGTGCCAGCAGCTTATGGGCAGGGGAAAGCAATCAGCCCCAGCATTTT
-	TRBJ2-3	TRBV2	-	CASSRTGDTDTQYF	TGTGCCAGCAGTAGGACCGGCGATACGGATACGCAGTATTTT
-	TRBJ2-2	TRBV6-1	-	CASSRNTGELFF	TGTGCCAGCAGCCGAAACACCGGGGAGCTGTTTTTT
-	TRBJ2-2	TRBV27	-	CASSALGTGGTGELFF	TGTGCCAGCAGTGCCCTGGGTACCGGGGGTACCGGGGAGCTGTTTTTT
-	TRBJ1-5	TRBV13	few	CASSLGLTQPQHF	TGTGCCAGCAGCTTAGGCCTGACTCAGCCCCAGCATTTT
TRBD1	TRBJ1-2	TRBV29-1	-	CSGDSNYGYTF	TGCAGCGGGGACAGTAACTATGGCTACACCTTC
-	TRBJ2-1	TRBV4-3	-	CASSQDPGTSFNEQFF	TGCGCCAGCAGCCAAGATCCGGGGACATCTTTCAATGAGCAGTTCTTC
-	TRBJ2-5	TRBV7-9	few	CASSSTGTQETQYF	TGTGCCAGCAGCTCAACCGGGACCCAAGAGACCCAGTACTTC
-	TRBJ2-7	TRBV4-3	-	CASSPTLSYEQYF	TGCGCCAGCAGCCCGACTTTATCCTACGAGCAGTACTTC
-	TRBJ1-1	TRBV27	-	CASSLAGRTEAFF	TGTGCCAGCAGTTTGGCGGGGCGCACTGAAGCTTTCTTT
-	TRBJ2-7	TRBV7-9	few	CASGLETYEQYF	TGTGCCAGCGGGTTAGAGACCTACGAGCAGTACTTC
-	TRBJ2-7	TRBV11-2	-	CASSYRVSYEQYF	TGTGCCAGCAGCTACAGAGTTAGCTACGAGCAGTACTTC
-	TRBJ2-4	TRBV27	-	CASSLSAGYDQYF	TGTGCCAGCAGTTTAAGTGCGGGGTATGATCAGTACTTC
-	TRBJ1-1	TRBV5-1	-	CASSLTAGHNTEAFF	TGCGCCAGCAGCTTGACTGCGGGACATAACACTGAAGCTTTCTTT
TRBD1	TRBJ1-1	TRBV7-9	-	CASSLVGQANTEAFF	TGTGCCAGCAGCTTAGTGGGACAGGCAAACACTGAAGCTTTCTTT
-	TRBJ2-7	TRBV4-3	-	CASSQGAGSYEQYF	TGCGCCAGCAGCCAAGGAGCAGGCTCCTACGAGCAGTACTTC
-	TRBJ1-1	TRBV13	few	CASSLRGSSEAFF	TGTGCCAGCAGCTTAAGGGGGTCATCGGAAGCTTTCTTT
-	TRBJ1-1	TRBV5-5	few	CASSLERVKNTEAFF	TGTGCCAGCAGCTTGGAACGGGTGAAGAACACTGAAGCTTTCTTT
-	TRBJ2-3	TRBV29-1	-	CSVRQPSTDTQYF	TGCAGCGTTCGACAGCCGAGCACAGATACGCAGTATTTT
TRBD2	TRBJ2-7	TRBV4-1	few	CASSRTSGGADPYEQYF	TGCGCCAGCTCGCGGACTAGCGGGGGGGCAGACCCCTACGAGCAGTACTTC
-	TRBJ2-1	TRBV9	-	CASSVGEPNEQFF	TGTGCCAGCAGCGTAGGTGAACCCAATGAGCAGTTCTTC
TRBD2	TRBJ2-1	TRBV6-5	-	CASSYLLADNEQFF	TGTGCCAGCAGTTACCTACTAGCGGACAATGAGCAGTTCTTC
-	TRBJ2-3	TRBV6-6	-	CASISGLYTDTQYF	TGTGCCAGCATATCGGGGCTCTACACAGATACGCAGTATTTT
TRBD1	TRBJ1-5	TRBV6-5	-	CASSYDGTGRPQHF	TGTGCCAGCAGTTACGATGGGACAGGGAGGCCCCAGCATTTT
TRBD2	TRBJ2-2	TRBV6-5	-	CASSRTSPNTGELFF	TGTGCCAGCAGTAGGACTAGTCCGAACACCGGGGAGCTGTTTTTT
TRBD1	TRBJ2-5	TRBV5-6	-	CASRGQAETQYF	TGTGCCAGCAGAGGACAGGCGGAGACCCAGTACTTC
-	TRBJ1-2	TRBV9	-	CASSAPGLNGYTF	TGTGCCAGCAGCGCGCCGGGCCTAAATGGCTACACCTTC
TRBD1	TRBJ1-1	TRBV5-4	few	CASSQGTDNTEAFF	TGTGCCAGCAGCCAAGGGACAGACAACACTGAAGCTTTCTTT
-	TRBJ2-1	TRBV6-1	-	CASSVWPYNEQFF	TGTGCCAGCAGTGTTTGGCCGTACAATGAGCAGTTCTTC
-	TRBJ2-5	TRBV29-1	-	CSVPLRQGRETQYF	TGCAGCGTGCCGTTACGGCAGGGTCGGGAGACCCAGTACTTC
-	TRBJ1-2	TRBV19	few	CASSIDYGGEGYTF	TGTGCCAGTAGTATAGACTACGGGGGAGAGGGCTACACCTTC
-	TRBJ1-1	TRBV9	-	CASSTGYDEAFF	TGTGCCAGCAGTACAGGGTATGATGAAGCTTTCTTT
TRBD2	TRBJ2-3	TRBV2	-	CASSAPRTSGGRDTQYF	TGTGCCAGCAGTGCTCCTAGGACTAGCGGGGGTCGAGATACGCAGTATTTT
-	TRBJ1-5	TRBV6-1	-	CADRLRHQPQHF	TGCGCGGACAGATTGAGGCATCAGCCCCAGCATTTT
-	TRBJ2-3	TRBV6-5	-	CASSYSREWGTDTQYF	TGTGCCAGCAGTTACTCTCGGGAGTGGGGCACAGATACGCAGTATTTT
-	TRBJ2-7	TRBV30	-	CAWSEIQAGIEQYF	TGTGCCTGGAGCGAAATTCAGGCAGGGATCGAGCAGTACTTC
-	TRBJ2-7	TRBV29-1	few	CSVLLDSTYEQYF	TGCAGCGTCCTCCTTGACAGTACCTACGAGCAGTACTTC
-	TRBJ2-7	TRBV10-3	many	CAISRSSEIYEQYF	TGTGCCATCAGTCGCTCTAGCGAAATATACGAGCAGTACTTC
-	TRBJ1-2	TRBV13	-	CASSFQVDGYTF	TGTGCCAGCAGCTTCCAGGTCGACGGCTACACCTTC
-	TRBJ2-4	TRBV29-1	-	CSVAPGGRGGNIQYF	TGCAGCGTTGCCCCTGGGGGCAGGGGGGGAAACATTCAGTACTTC
-	TRBJ2-7	TRBV2	-	CASRGTSSYEQYF	TGTGCCAGCAGGGGGACCAGCTCCTACGAGCAGTACTTC
-	TRBJ2-1	TRBV7-2	few	CASSLAPTNEQFF	TGTGCCAGCAGCTTAGCCCCGACCAATGAGCAGTTCTTC